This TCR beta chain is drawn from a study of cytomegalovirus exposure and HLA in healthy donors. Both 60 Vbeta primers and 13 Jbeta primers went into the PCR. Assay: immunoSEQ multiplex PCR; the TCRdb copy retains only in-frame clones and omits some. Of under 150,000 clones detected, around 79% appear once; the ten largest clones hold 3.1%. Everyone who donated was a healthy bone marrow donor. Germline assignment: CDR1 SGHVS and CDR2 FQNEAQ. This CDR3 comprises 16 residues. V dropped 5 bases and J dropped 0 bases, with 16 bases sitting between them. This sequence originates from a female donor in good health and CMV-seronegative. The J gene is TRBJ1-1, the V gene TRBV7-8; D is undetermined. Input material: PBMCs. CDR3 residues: CASSPWAGIMNTEAFF. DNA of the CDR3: TGTGCCAGCAGCCCCTGGGCCGGAATCATGAACACTGAAGCTTTCTTT.